The clone carrying this T cell receptor (beta chain) was detected many times. Its target is not known. This sample is part of a study of T cell repertoires in cytomegalovirus infection. Study overall: In public TCR beta signatures, there were indications of both CMV infection and matching HLA type.

Study-wide points: Carriers of CMV and the relevant HLA type were discriminated by public TCR beta frequency. The ex vivo response was dominated by HLA-C-restricted CMV-specific TCR beta clonotypes.

In TCRdb, the reads were re-called with MiXCR into one record per CDR3 protein. In the table there are hundreds of thousands of distinct CDR3 sequences, 6.5% of which are singletons. This TCR derives from a human donor in good health (CMV status not recorded). Some clones in this sample may be carry-over from other donors' samples. Sequenced material: PBMCs.

The DNA of the CDR3 is TGCAGTGCTAGACTCTCCGCAGGGAGAAGCTATGGCTACACCTTC. Translation gives CSARLSAGRSYGYTF. The chain combines TRBV20-1 with TRBJ1-2; D is possibly TRBD1 (5 bases). The CDR3 covers 15 residues. Germline V gives CDR1 DFQATT, CDR2 SNEGSKA (reference sequence). Deletions cut 2 bases from V and 4 bases from J, with 17 bases between.